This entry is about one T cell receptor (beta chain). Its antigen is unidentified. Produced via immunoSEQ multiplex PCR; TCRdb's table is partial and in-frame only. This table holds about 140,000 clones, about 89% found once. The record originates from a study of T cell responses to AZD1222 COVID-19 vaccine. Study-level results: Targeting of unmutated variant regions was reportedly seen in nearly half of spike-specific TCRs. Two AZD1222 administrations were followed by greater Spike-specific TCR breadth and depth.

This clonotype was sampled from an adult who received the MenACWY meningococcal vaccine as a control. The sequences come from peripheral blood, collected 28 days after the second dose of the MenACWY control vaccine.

The CDR3 loop is CASTPILSATNEKLFF. The CDR3 DNA reads as TGTGCCAGTACTCCCATTTTATCTGCAACTAATGAAAAACTGTTTTTT. The gene calls are TRBV2 and TRBJ1-4; D remains unclear. CDR1 is SNHLY, CDR2 FYNNEI, per germline. CDR3 length: 16 residues. V was trimmed by 9 bases and J by 0 bases, leaving 17 bases between them.